The 24 T cell receptor beta chains below were found in one sample sequenced in a study of T cells in Graves' hyperthyroidism and ophthalmopathy. Using RNA transcripts as the source, TCR beta CDR3 regions were amplified. Using the HTBI primer set, a first-round RT-PCR was run on the TCR CDR3. MiXCR was run by TCRdb on the multiplex PCR reads, yielding one entry per CDR3 protein. Of roughly 400,000 distinct CDR3 sequences listed, around 15% are singletons. Source material: blood. Receptors originate from a man in his forties or fifties with Graves' ophthalmopathy.

In nucleotides, the CDR3 is TGTGCCAGCAGCCCCCTCGGCGGGGGGCATAATTCACCCCTCCACTTT. Its protein is CASSPLGGGHNSPLHF. The rearrangement joins TRBV7-9 to TRBJ1-6; D is possibly TRBD1 (6 bases). CDR1 is SEHNR and CDR2 is FQNEAQ in the germline V gene (reference sequence). This CDR3 has 16 amino acids. V lost 5 bases, J lost 5 bases, and 16 bases lay in between.

V gene TRBV6-1 combines with J gene TRBJ2-1; D is undetermined. The CDR3 has 14 residues. Per germline, CDR1 MNHNS and CDR2 SASEGT. Deletions cut 6 bases from V and 2 bases from J, with 11 bases between. CDR3 region: CASSGRTAYNEQFF. The CDR3 DNA reads TGTGCCAGCAGCGGAAGGACCGCCTACAATGAGCAGTTCTTC.

The chain recombines TRBV27 with TRBJ2-1, with 12 bases lining up with TRBD2. This CDR3 is built from 17 residues. The J segment lost 7 bases and the V segment lost 1 base, leaving 8 bases of the junction unmatched. CDR1 and CDR2 (germline): MNHEY, SMNVEV (reference sequence). The CDR3 bases are TGTGCCAGCAGTTTATTGGCTAGCGGGAGGGCCTCTAATGAGCAGTTCTTC. Its protein is CASSLLASGRASNEQFF.

On this clonotype: Just one base apart from a much larger clone, this may be a read error. The rearrangement uses TRBV18 and TRBJ2-5; D unresolved. The CDR3 covers 13 residues. V lost 5 bases to trimming and J lost 8 bases, with 15 bases between them. CDR1 is KGHSH, CDR2 LQKENI, per germline. The CDR3 DNA sequence: TGTGCCAGCTCAGCCGAACAGCCAAGAACCCAGTACTTC. Translated, it gives CASSAEQPRTQYF.

This clonotype was seen ten or more times. The chain has TRBV7-9 and TRBJ2-1, with a possible D match to TRBD2 (5 bases). In germline, CDR1 is SEHNR, CDR2 FQNEAQ (reference sequence). The CDR3 has 16 residues. Trimming left V 2 bases short and J 8 bases short, with 19 bases between. The CDR3 region has the DNA TGTGCCAGCAGCTTAAGTGCCGGGATTCCGAACGATGAGCAGTTCTTC. It encodes CASSLSAGIPNDEQFF.

The chain has TRBV6-5 and TRBJ2-2, with D uncertain. With 2 bases removed from V and 5 bases from J, the gap between germline ends came to 9 bases. The CDR3 loop spans 14 amino acids. CDR1 is MNHEY, CDR2 SVGAGI, per germline. CDR3 in DNA: TGTGCCAGCAGTTACGTTTCTGGAACCGGGGAGCTGTTTTTT. This gives the protein CASSYVSGTGELFF.

This clonotype was recorded many times. The V call is TRBV6-2 or TRBV6-3, the J call TRBJ2-7; 10 bases align to TRBD2. Germline-derived CDR1 and CDR2 are MNHEY and SVGEGT. Unmatched junction bases numbered 9, after V lost 7 bases and J lost 3 bases. CDR3 length equals 15 residues. The CDR3 reads CASTGWGLANYEQYF. The CDR3 region has the DNA TGTGCCAGCACCGGGTGGGGACTAGCGAACTACGAGCAGTACTTC.

This clonotype was counted ten times or more. The chain employs TRBV2 and TRBJ2-7; D not certain. The CDR3 covers 12 residues. V lost 7 bases, J lost 0 bases, and 7 bases lay in between. Per germline, CDR1 SNHLY and CDR2 FYNNEI. The CDR3 DNA follows: TGTGCCAGCAATAGTGACTCCTACGAGCAGTACTTC. Translation: CASNSDSYEQYF. Supplemented by reference TRBV2 and TRBJ2-7, the full variable domain reads EPEVTQTPSHQVTQMGQEVILRCVPISNHLYFYWYRQILGQKVEFLVSFYNNEISEKSEIFDDQFSVERPDGSNFTLKIRSTKLEDSAMYFCASNSDSYEQYFGPGTRLTVT.

This clonotype was observed many times. V gene TRBV12-3 or TRBV12-4 combines with J gene TRBJ2-7; 10 bases match TRBD2. The V gene end was trimmed by 3 bases and the J gene end by 6 bases; junction bases not matched to a gene: 5. CDR3 length: 14 amino acids. The CDR3 DNA is TGTGCCAGCAGTTTTTCGACTAGCGGGCTCGAGCAGTACTTC. This sequence encodes CASSFSTSGLEQYF.

This clonotype was found many times. The chain couples TRBV18 to TRBJ1-3; 8 bases map to TRBD1. This CDR3 contains 15 residues. Germline-derived CDR1 and CDR2 are KGHSH and LQKENI. The V segment lost 3 bases and the J segment 4 bases; nucleotides outside the gene matches: 5. The chain's CDR3 is CASSPSGTGGNTIYF. Written as DNA, the CDR3 is TGTGCCAGCTCACCGTCCGGGACAGGAGGAAACACCATATATTTT.

This clonotype came up many times. The rearrangement links TRBV24-1 to TRBJ2-1, with 14 bases aligning to TRBD2. V was pared by 4 bases and J by 6 bases, with 10 bases of the junction left unmatched. Germline-derived CDR1 and CDR2 are KGHDR and SFDVKD. The CDR3 is made up of 18 amino acids. CDR3 bases: TGTGCCACCAGTGAACCATTCGGGACTAGCGGGAGAAGCAATGAGCAGTTCTTC. Protein: CATSEPFGTSGRSNEQFF.

This clonotype was detected a few times. V gene TRBV6-2 or TRBV6-3 combines with J gene TRBJ2-2, with 8 bases identical to TRBD1. The CDR3 runs 14 residues. V lost 4 bases to trimming and J lost 4 bases; unmatched junction nucleotides: 2. Germline assignment: CDR1 MNHEY and CDR2 SVGEGT. The CDR3 protein is CASSWTGSTGELFF. The CDR3 region has the DNA TGTGCCAGCAGTTGGACAGGGTCCACCGGGGAGCTGTTTTTT.

The table lists this clonotype with many counts. CDR3 region: CAWIRGSTDTQYF. CDR3 coding DNA: TGTGCCTGGATTCGCGGGAGCACAGATACGCAGTATTTT. This chain links TRBV30 with TRBJ2-3; D is possibly TRBD2 (5 bases). V gave up 4 bases and J gave up 0 bases, with 8 bases separating them. In germline, CDR1 is GTSNPN, CDR2 SVGIG (reference sequence). The CDR3 sequence is 13 residues long.

V is TRBV14 and J is TRBJ1-4; D is uncertain. Germline V lookup: CDR1 SGHDN, CDR2 FVKESK. The CDR3 runs to 17 residues. V lost 5 bases, J lost 5 bases, and 21 bases lay in between. Here the CDR3 DNA reads TGTGCCAGCAGCGACTATGTTCGGACGGGCCCCAATGAAAAACTGTTTTTT. The encoded protein is CASSDYVRTGPNEKLFF.

The V and J genes are TRBV11-2 and TRBJ2-1, with D hard to call. Between the trimmed V and J ends, which lost 2 bases and 5 bases, there was a span of 7 bases. Germline V gene lookup returns CDR1 SGHAT and CDR2 FQNNGV. This CDR3 is 13 amino acids long. CDR3 sequence: CASSLWLNNEQFF. CDR3 nucleotide sequence: TGTGCCAGCAGCTTATGGTTAAACAATGAGCAGTTCTTC.

This clonotype was recorded many times. The rearrangement links TRBV2 to TRBJ2-7; 9 nucleotides agree with TRBD1. The CDR3 spans 15 residues. The ends lost 5 bases at V and 3 bases at J; junction bases unmatched: 8. Germline V lookup: CDR1 SNHLY, CDR2 FYNNEI. CDR3 bases: TGTGCCAGCAGTCTACAGGGGGCTTTTGTCTACGAGCAGTACTTC. The encoded protein is CASSLQGAFVYEQYF.

A few counts support this clonotype. CDR3 nucleotides: TGTGCCAGCAGCCTGAGGACAGTTAGCAATCAGCCCCAGCATTTT. Translated: CASSLRTVSNQPQHF. V and J are TRBV6-1 and TRBJ1-5; perhaps TRBD1 as D (6 bases). Germline CDR1 MNHNS, CDR2 SASEGT. Deletions cut 6 bases from V and 0 bases from J, with 12 bases between. The CDR3 has 15 amino acids.

The sample holds a few counts of this clonotype. This chain uses TRBV6-1 with TRBJ2-5, with 12 positions matching TRBD2. The J segment lost 3 bases and the V segment lost 7 bases, leaving 6 bases of the junction unmatched. Germline CDR1 MNHNS, CDR2 SASEGT. The CDR3 runs 15 residues. CDR3 loop: CASNPTSGSKETQYF. In DNA, the CDR3 is TGTGCCAGCAACCCGACTAGCGGGAGTAAAGAGACCCAGTACTTC.

Note on this clonotype: Being one base from a much bigger clone, this may be a read error. Likely a read error: the CDR3 ends without its conserved phenylalanine or tryptophan. V usage is TRBV20-1 and J usage is TRBJ1-5; TRBD1 matches at 8 bases. Looked up from germline, CDR1 is DFQATT and CDR2 is SNEGSKA (reference sequence). CDR3 length equals 17 residues. V was pared by 6 bases and J by 0 bases, with 13 bases of the junction left unmatched. The CDR3 here is CSAMGQGARISNQPQHL. The CDR3 DNA reads TGCAGTGCAATGGGGCAGGGGGCGCGGATTAGCAATCAGCCCCAGCATTTA.

This clonotype was found many times. This chain links TRBV12-3 or TRBV12-4 with TRBJ1-5; D gene uncertain. Deletions cut 3 bases from V and 1 base from J, with 7 bases between. The CDR3 spans 14 residues. The CDR3 DNA is TGTGCCAGCAGTTTCGGGCAGAGCAATCAGCCCCAGCATTTT. Translated: CASSFGQSNQPQHF.

V usage is TRBV7-9 and J usage is TRBJ1-1; TRBD1 is a possible D gene (5 bases). CDR3 length equals 13 residues. Germline V gives CDR1 SEHNR, CDR2 FQNEAQ (reference sequence). V gave up 5 bases and J gave up 8 bases, with 15 bases separating them. The CDR3, as DNA: TGTGCCAGCAGCCGGGGGGAGGGAAGGGAAGCTTTCTTT. This gives the protein CASSRGEGREAFF.

This clonotype was seen a handful of times. This chain links TRBV6-1 with TRBJ2-1, with 12 bases matching TRBD2. The junction had 12 bases not matched to a gene; V was cut back by 6 bases and J by 3 bases. This CDR3 is built from 18 residues. Germline V CDR1 and CDR2: MNHNS, SASEGT. CDR3 bases: TGTGCCAGCAGCCCGGAGACTAGCGGGAGAATTGTCTACAATGAGCAGTTCTTC. Its protein product is CASSPETSGRIVYNEQFF.

This clonotype has a count of ten or more. The chain recombines TRBV14 with TRBJ2-1; a possible D gene is TRBD2 (6 bases). In germline, CDR1 is SGHDN, CDR2 FVKESK. This CDR3 region has 13 residues. The ends were cut back, 7 bases at V and 3 bases at J, with 10 bases in the middle. In DNA form, the CDR3 reads TGTGCCAGCACTGGTAGCGGCTACAATGAGCAGTTCTTC. This sequence encodes CASTGSGYNEQFF.

This clonotype showed up many times. This chain connects TRBV2 to TRBJ1-2; D gene uncertain. Germline V gene data show CDR1 as SNHLY and CDR2 as FYNNEI. V lost 2 bases to trimming and J lost 4 bases, with 11 bases between them. This CDR3 region has 14 residues. This CDR3 reads CASSESGTSYGYTF. The CDR3 coding sequence is TGTGCCAGCAGTGAAAGCGGCACCAGCTATGGCTACACCTTC. The full variable domain, its missing parts supplied by reference TRBV2 and TRBJ1-2, is EPEVTQTPSHQVTQMGQEVILRCVPISNHLYFYWYRQILGQKVEFLVSFYNNEISEKSEIFDDQFSVERPDGSNFTLKIRSTKLEDSAMYFCASSESGTSYGYTFGSGTRLTVV.